The rows below give T cell receptor beta chains drawn from one sample of a study of breast tumors, draining lymph nodes, adjacent tissues. MiXCR, run by TCRdb on the multiplex PCR reads, gives a single entry per CDR3 protein. The table includes about 230,000 distinct CDR3 sequences, 32% detected once. Sequencing was done on a sample of axillary lymph node tissue. The receptors were sampled from a female donor with breast cancer. Some clones in this sample may be carry-over from other donors' samples. Each CDR3 is given with its conserved first and last residue. Each record gives: J gene, clone size, D gene, V gene, CDR3 protein, CDR3 DNA. A D gene is named only where the DNA matches it firmly. Clone size appears in some rows only: once, few, many, or a class for an expanded clone.

TRBJ2-7	NA	NA	TRBV2	CASSERGALYEQYF	TGTGCCAGCAGTGAACGCGGGGCCCTGTACGAGCAGTACTTC
TRBJ2-3	many	TRBD2	TRBV4-3	CASSQGGLAGFKNDADTQYF	TGCGCCAGCAGCCAAGGGGGACTAGCGGGATTTAAAAACGACGCAGATACGCAGTATTTT
TRBJ2-1	many	TRBD2	TRBV29-1	CSVGLAGNNEQFF	TGCAGCGTCGGGCTAGCGGGAAACAATGAGCAGTTCTTC
TRBJ1-4	NA	NA	TRBV6-5	CASSYGGGLGGEKLSF	TGTGCCAGCAGTTACGGGGGGGGGCTCGGCGGTGAAAAACTGTCTTTT
TRBJ1-3	NA	NA	TRBV13	CARDVEGLSGNTIYF	TGTGCAAGAGACGTGGAGGGCCTCTCTGGAAACACCATATATTTT
TRBJ1-2	many	NA	TRBV6-6	CASSYAGNGYTF	TGTGCCAGCAGTTACGCAGGGAATGGCTACACCTTC
TRBJ2-7	many	NA	TRBV11-2	CASSLYQSYEQYF	TGTGCCAGCAGCTTATACCAGAGCTACGAGCAGTACTTC
TRBJ2-1	few	TRBD1	TRBV18	CASSPTGGNNEQFF	TGTGCCAGCTCACCGACAGGGGGCAATAATGAGCAGTTCTTC
TRBJ1-3	NA	NA	TRBV6-5	CASSYLGLTGNTIYF	TGTGCCAGCAGTTACCTCGGGCTCACTGGAAACACCATATATTTT
TRBJ2-2	few	NA	TRBV6-5	CASSHSDRTNTGELFF	TGTGCCAGCAGTCACTCCGACAGAACGAACACCGGGGAGCTGTTTTTT
TRBJ2-6	NA	TRBD1	TRBV24-1	CATSGGPGQQISGANVLTF	TGTGCTACCAGTGGGGGACCGGGACAGCAAATCTCTGGGGCCAACGTCCTGACTTTC
TRBJ2-1	many	TRBD2	TRBV24-1	CATSERGRTSNEQFF	TGTGCCACCAGTGAGCGGGGAAGGACTAGCAATGAGCAGTTCTTC
TRBJ1-5	many	NA	TRBV13	CASSLGGVGQPQHF	TGTGCCAGCAGCTTAGGAGGGGTTGGGCAGCCCCAGCATTTT
TRBJ2-7	many	TRBD2	TRBV27	CASTRSGRYEQYF	TGTGCCAGCACCCGAAGCGGGAGGTACGAGCAGTACTTC
TRBJ1-6	NA	NA	TRBV10-2	CASSNYNSPLHF	TGCGCCAGCAGCAACTATAATTCACCCCTCCACTTT
TRBJ1-3	NA	NA	TRBV19	CASSSASSGNTIYF	TGTGCCAGTTCCTCAGCGAGCTCTGGAAACACCATATATTTT
TRBJ1-5	NA	NA	TRBV9	CASSVGGTVNQPQHF	TGTGCCAGCAGCGTAGGCGGGACGGTCAATCAGCCCCAGCATTTT
TRBJ2-7	NA	NA	TRBV2	CASSRGTNPNPYEQYF	TGTGCCAGCAGTAGAGGGACCAACCCAAACCCCTACGAGCAGTACTTC
TRBJ1-5	many	TRBD1	TRBV6-1	CASQDRPQPQHF	TGTGCCAGTCAGGACAGGCCTCAGCCCCAGCATTTT
TRBJ1-2	once	TRBD1	TRBV5-1	CASSLVGTGVYGYTF	TGCGCCAGCAGCTTGGTTGGGACAGGGGTCTATGGCTACACCTTC
TRBJ1-1	NA	NA	TRBV7-9	CASSRSENTEAFF	TGTGCCAGCAGTCGCAGTGAGAACACTGAAGCTTTCTTT
TRBJ1-3	NA	NA	TRBV10-2	CASSESGLRNSIYF	TGCGCCAGCAGTGAATCGGGATTGCGAAACAGCATATATTTT
TRBJ2-1	few	TRBD2	TRBV6-2/TRBV6-3	CASSHSGQRGNEQFF	TGTGCCAGCAGTCACTCGGGCCAGCGGGGGAATGAGCAGTTCTTC
TRBJ2-7	few	TRBD2	TRBV18	CASSPSSGGRASGEQYF	TGTGCCAGCTCCCCGAGCTCTGGCGGGAGGGCCTCCGGGGAGCAGTACTTC
TRBJ1-6	many	NA	TRBV2	CASRNRGNNSPLHF	TGTGCCAGCAGGAATAGGGGGAATAATTCACCCCTCCACTTT
TRBJ2-6	many	TRBD1	TRBV7-8	CASSYLRKYGTGVSGANVLTF	TGTGCCAGCAGCTATCTAAGAAAATACGGGACAGGGGTCTCTGGGGCCAACGTCCTGACTTTC
TRBJ2-6	many	TRBD2	TRBV4-1	CASSRGGEPSGANVLTF	TGCGCCAGCAGTCGGGGGGGCGAACCCTCTGGGGCCAACGTCCTGACTTTC
TRBJ1-1	few	NA	TRBV11-1	CASSLLALGEAFF	TGTGCCAGCAGCTTGCTTGCCCTGGGTGAAGCTTTCTTT